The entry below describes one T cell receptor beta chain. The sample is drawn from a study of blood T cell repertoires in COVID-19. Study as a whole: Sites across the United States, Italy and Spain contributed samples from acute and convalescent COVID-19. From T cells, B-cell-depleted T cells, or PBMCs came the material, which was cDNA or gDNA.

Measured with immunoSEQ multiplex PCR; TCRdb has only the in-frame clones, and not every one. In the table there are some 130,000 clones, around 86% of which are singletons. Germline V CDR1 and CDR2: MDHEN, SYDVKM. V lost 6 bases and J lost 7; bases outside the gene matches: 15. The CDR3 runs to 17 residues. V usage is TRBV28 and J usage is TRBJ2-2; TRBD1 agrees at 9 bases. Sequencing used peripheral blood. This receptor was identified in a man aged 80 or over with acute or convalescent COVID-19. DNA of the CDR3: TGTGCCAGCAGCCCTACCCCCGGGGACAGGGCTTACGGGGAGCTGTTTTTT. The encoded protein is CASSPTPGDRAYGELFF.